The 30 T cell receptor beta chains in this list originate from one sample, sequenced in a study. The protocol was immunoSEQ multiplex PCR, while the TCRdb copy is restricted to in-frame clones and leaves out a portion. The sample lists tens of thousands of clones; 90% to 95% were seen once. The source material was PBMCs. The receptors here all came from a man in his forties or fifties with rheumatoid arthritis.

The rearrangement links TRBV20-1 to TRBJ2-2, with unresolved D. The CDR3 length is 12 residues. The V gene lost 3 bases and the J gene lost 6 bases, with 8 bases spanning the gap. Germline V gene data show CDR1 as DFQATT and CDR2 as SNEGSKA (reference sequence). The CDR3 DNA reads TGCAGTGCTAGTCTACCCCCCGGGGAGCTGTTTTTT. Encoded protein: CSASLPPGELFF.

This clone was seen once. The rearrangement uses TRBV29-1 and TRBJ1-2; D is unclear. CDR1 SQVTM and CDR2 ANQGSEA come from the germline V gene. The CDR3 runs 10 residues. V gave up 3 bases and J gave up 8 bases, with 7 bases separating them. The CDR3 DNA reads TGCAGCGTTGACGGCGGAGGCTACACCTTC. It translates to CSVDGGGYTF.

V usage is TRBV30 and J usage is TRBJ1-1; D not resolved. The CDR3 contains 13 residues. V lost 2 bases and J 1 base, leaving 8 bases between the germline ends. The germline V gene has CDR1 GTSNPN and CDR2 SVGIG (reference sequence). Written as DNA, the CDR3 is TGTGCCTGGAGTAAAGACGGGAACACTGAAGCTTTCTTT. Its translation: CAWSKDGNTEAFF.

This rearrangement joins TRBV4-1 to TRBJ1-2, with TRBD1 matching 9 bases. The junction had 12 bases not matched to a gene; V was cut back by 1 base and J by 6 bases. Germline V gene data show CDR1 as MGHRA and CDR2 as YSYEKL. The CDR3 is made up of 17 amino acids. CDR3 nucleotides: TGCGCCAGCAGCCAAGCACTACAGGGGGCGAATCGGAATGGCTACACCTTC. It codes for CASSQALQGANRNGYTF.

This rearrangement joins TRBV7-8 to TRBJ2-7; D possibly corresponds to TRBD1 (5 bases). Trimming removed 5 bases from V and 2 bases from J, with 16 bases in between. CDR1 and CDR2 (germline): SGHVS, FQNEAQ. The CDR3 spans 15 residues. The CDR3 DNA is TGTGCCAGCAGCCGTACTGCCAGGGAAACCTACGAGCAGTACTTC. Protein: CASSRTARETYEQYF. The full variable domain, rest sourced from reference TRBV7-8 and TRBJ2-7, is GAGVSQSPRYKVAKRGQDVALRCDPISGHVSLFWYQQALGQGPEFLTYFQNEAQLDKSGLPSDRFFAERPEGSVSTLKIQRTQQEDSAVYLCASSRTARETYEQYFGPGTRLTVT.

CDR3 protein: CASAARRDVGETQYF. In DNA form, the CDR3 reads TGTGCCAGCGCGGCGCGCAGGGATGTAGGAGAGACCCAGTACTTC. This chain uses TRBV2 with TRBJ2-5; D may be TRBD1 (5 bases). The V gene lost 8 bases and the J gene lost 4 bases, with 20 bases spanning the gap. CDR3 length: 15 amino acids. Germline lookup yields CDR1 SNHLY and CDR2 FYNNEI.

The genes are TRBV19 and TRBJ2-5; D is undetermined. V lost 9 bases and J lost 3, with 11 bases in between. This CDR3 has 12 amino acids. Germline lookup yields CDR1 LNHDA and CDR2 SQIVND (reference sequence). The CDR3 DNA sequence: TGTGCCAGAGGCCCGTCTAAAGAGACCCAGTACTTC. Translated: CARGPSKETQYF.

The chain combines TRBV7-9 with TRBJ1-6, with D tentatively TRBD1 (5 bases). The CDR3 is 15 amino acids. V shed 0 bases and J shed 7 bases, with 10 bases lying between them. Germline V lookup: CDR1 SEHNR, CDR2 FQNEAQ (reference sequence). The CDR3 DNA follows: TGTGCCAGCAGCTTAGCTTGGGGGGAAAATTCACCCCTCCACTTT. This sequence encodes CASSLAWGENSPLHF.

This chain joins TRBV14 and TRBJ1-1; possibly TRBD1 for D (5 bases). The V and J ends lost 5 bases and 2 bases respectively, with 9 bases between them. CDR1 and CDR2 from the germline V gene are SGHDN and FVKESK. This CDR3 is built from 13 residues. CDR3 amino acids: CASSLDINTEAFF. The DNA of the CDR3 is TGTGCCAGCAGCTTGGACATTAACACTGAAGCTTTCTTT.

This clone was recorded only once. The V call is TRBV7-9, the J call TRBJ1-3; D ambiguous. Looked up from germline, CDR1 is SEHNR and CDR2 is FQNEAQ (reference sequence). The CDR3 is 13 amino acids. V gave up 5 bases and J gave up 0 bases, with 5 bases separating them. CDR3 residues: CASSLVSGNTIYF. CDR3 DNA sequence: TGTGCCAGCAGCCTGGTCTCTGGAAACACCATATATTTT.

The chain has TRBV2 and TRBJ2-1, with 9 bases identical to TRBD2. This CDR3 has 15 residues. Per germline, CDR1 SNHLY and CDR2 FYNNEI. V lost 7 bases to trimming and J lost 5 bases; unmatched junction nucleotides: 9. Here the CDR3 DNA reads TGTGCCAGCATCCCGGCGGGAGGGACCCACAATGAGCAGTTCTTC. Translation gives CASIPAGGTHNEQFF.

The V gene is TRBV11-3, the J gene TRBJ2-3, with TRBD1 matching over 7 bases. V trimming: 5 bases; J trimming: 4 bases; junction bases outside the gene matches: 3. Germline lookup yields CDR1 SGHNT and CDR2 YENEEA. The CDR3 sequence is 13 residues long. The CDR3, as DNA: TGTGCCAGCAGCCAAGGGGGCCCAGATACGCAGTATTTT. Translated, it gives CASSQGGPDTQYF.

The V call is TRBV27, the J call TRBJ2-1, with 7 positions matching TRBD2. This CDR3 is built from 16 residues. Germline V lookup: CDR1 MNHEY, CDR2 SMNVEV (reference sequence). V gave up 5 bases and J gave up 0 bases; unmatched junction bases: 7. The CDR3 region has the DNA TGTGCCAGCAGTACCGAACTAGCGAACTCCTACAATGAGCAGTTCTTC. Protein product: CASSTELANSYNEQFF.

V is TRBV24-1 and J is TRBJ1-2; TRBD1 aligns across 7 bases. Unmatched junction bases numbered 18, after V lost 8 bases and J lost 7 bases. This CDR3 comprises 16 residues. CDR1 is KGHDR, CDR2 SFDVKD, per germline. The CDR3 protein is CATTPGRGSAVSGYTF. The CDR3 bases are TGTGCCACCACCCCGGGCAGGGGGAGCGCAGTAAGTGGCTACACCTTC.

The chain links TRBV30 to TRBJ1-3, with D tentatively TRBD1 (5 bases). The V and J ends lost 3 bases and 4 bases respectively, with 19 bases between them. Germline CDR1 is GTSNPN and CDR2 is SVGIG (reference sequence). The CDR3 loop spans 16 amino acids. This chain's CDR3 is CAWRLVLQGRGNTIYF. CDR3 DNA sequence: TGTGCCTGGAGGTTGGTCCTCCAGGGACGAGGAAACACCATATATTTT.

The chain has TRBV2 and TRBJ1-5; maybe TRBD1 (5 bases). The CDR3 covers 14 residues. The V and J ends lost 4 bases and 4 bases respectively, with 11 bases between them. The V gene's germline CDR1 is SNHLY and CDR2 FYNNEI. CDR3 protein: CASSAPGGNQPQHF. The CDR3 DNA reads TGTGCCAGCAGTGCACCCGGGGGTAATCAGCCCCAGCATTTT.

This rearrangement joins TRBV3-1 (or the pseudogene TRBV3-2) to TRBJ1-2, with D perhaps TRBD1 (5 bases). The germline V gene has CDR1 LGHDT and CDR2 YNNKEL (reference sequence). V lost 0 bases, J lost 4 bases, and 12 bases lay in between. The CDR3 has 15 amino acids. The CDR3 DNA is TGTGCCAGCAGCCAAGATAGGGGCTCGGGCTATGGCTACACCTTC. Translated, it gives CASSQDRGSGYGYTF.

The chain combines TRBV7-3 with TRBJ1-1, with TRBD1 matching 10 bases. Germline CDR1 is SGHTA and CDR2 is FQGTGA. The CDR3 length is 16 residues. The J segment lost 0 bases and the V segment lost 5 bases, leaving 6 bases of the junction unmatched. CDR3 in amino acids: CASSQTGQGMNTEAFF. In DNA form, the CDR3 reads TGTGCCAGCAGCCAAACGGGACAGGGGATGAACACTGAAGCTTTCTTT.

The rearrangement uses TRBV28 and TRBJ1-1; possibly TRBD1 for D (6 bases). CDR3 length equals 14 residues. Trimming removed 8 bases at V and 0 bases at J, with 13 bases between. Germline CDR1 MDHEN, CDR2 SYDVKM. The CDR3 reads CASLSQGLNTEAFF. Here the CDR3 DNA reads TGTGCCAGCTTATCACAGGGTCTGAACACTGAAGCTTTCTTT.

This chain links TRBV19 with TRBJ2-2; the match to TRBD2 covers 14 bases. Trimming at V came to 10 bases and at J to 0 bases, leaving 7 bases not matched to a gene. The CDR3 length is 17 residues. Germline V lookup: CDR1 LNHDA, CDR2 SQIVND (reference sequence). CDR3 in amino acids: CATGLAGGLANTGELFF. In nucleotides, the CDR3 is TGTGCCACAGGACTAGCGGGAGGTCTAGCGAACACCGGGGAGCTGTTTTTT.

The V gene is TRBV5-1, the J gene TRBJ2-2; D unclear. V was trimmed by 5 bases and J by 2 bases, leaving 16 bases between them. This CDR3 spans 16 amino acids. Germline CDR1 is SGHRS and CDR2 is YFSETQ. Here the CDR3 reads CASSAPLDRNTGELFF. DNA of the CDR3: TGCGCCAGCAGTGCGCCTTTAGACCGTAACACCGGGGAGCTGTTTTTT.

The chain links TRBV19 to TRBJ2-4; tentatively, D is TRBD1 (6 bases). Germline V lookup: CDR1 LNHDA, CDR2 SQIVND (reference sequence). The V and J ends lost 6 bases and 0 bases respectively, with 18 bases between them. The CDR3 extends over 17 amino acids. CDR3 loop: CASRTGHALIAKNIQYF. The CDR3 coding sequence is TGTGCCAGTAGGACGGGACACGCTCTAATAGCCAAAAACATTCAGTACTTC. The whole variable domain, remainder taken from reference TRBV19 and TRBJ2-4, is DGGITQSPKYLFRKEGQNVTLSCEQNLNHDAMYWYRQDPGQGLRLIYYSQIVNDFQKGDIAEGYSVSREKKESFPLTVTSAQKNPTAFYLCASRTGHALIAKNIQYFGAGTRLSVL.

Turning to this clone: The junction does not match germline at one end; this may be a read error. V and J are TRBV9 and TRBJ2-7; 11 bases align to TRBD1. The CDR3 covers 15 residues. Germline CDR1 and CDR2: SGDLS and YYNGEE. CDR3 amino acids: CASSGRDRGSSEQYF. The CDR3 bases are TGTGCCAGCAGCGGCCGGGACAGGGGGTCCTCCGAGCAGTACTTC.

The chain employs TRBV7-8 and TRBJ1-5, with 7 bases lining up with TRBD1. The CDR3 extends over 15 amino acids. Germline V lookup: CDR1 SGHVS, CDR2 FQNEAQ. V was pared by 5 bases and J by 3 bases, with 7 bases of the junction left unmatched. This chain's CDR3 is CASSLTTGLNQPQHF. CDR3 in DNA: TGTGCCAGCAGCCTAACGACAGGGCTCAATCAGCCCCAGCATTTT.

The CDR3 nucleotides are TGTGCCAGCAGCCAAGTTGGCGGGACTGAAGCTTTCTTT. Its translation is CASSQVGGTEAFF. This rearrangement joins TRBV14 to TRBJ1-1; D is uncertain. The V end lost 1 base, the J end lost 5 bases, and 8 bases lay between the germline ends. The germline CDR1 and CDR2 sequences are SGHDN and FVKESK. The CDR3 runs 13 residues.

This CDR3 is CASSSWQGGTEAFF. DNA of the CDR3: TGTGCCAGCAGCTCGTGGCAGGGGGGGACTGAAGCTTTCTTT. The chain links TRBV7-2 to TRBJ1-1; TRBD1 matches 7 bases. This CDR3 spans 14 amino acids. Unmatched junction bases numbered 7, after V lost 4 bases and J lost 5 bases. The germline gives CDR1 SGHTA, CDR2 FQGNSA.

J is TRBJ1-2 and V is TRBV4-3, with D perhaps TRBD1 (5 bases). Germline loops: CDR1 LGHNA, CDR2 YSLEER. The CDR3 spans 14 residues. The V gene lost 0 bases and the J gene lost 2 bases, with 7 bases spanning the gap. This chain's CDR3 is CASSQEGRNYGYTF. Written as DNA, the CDR3 is TGCGCCAGCAGCCAAGAGGGACGGAACTATGGCTACACCTTC.

This chain uses TRBV12-3 or TRBV12-4 with TRBJ1-3; D unclear. The CDR3 spans 13 residues. The V and J ends lost 6 bases and 2 bases respectively, with 8 bases between them. The CDR3 nucleotides are TGTGCCAGCAGGTTCTCGACTGGAAACACCATATATTTT. It codes for CASRFSTGNTIYF.

This clone was recorded only once. The gene calls are TRBV12-3 or TRBV12-4 and TRBJ1-1; D unclear. Trimming pared 5 bases from V and 4 bases from J, leaving 11 bases between. This CDR3 is built from 13 residues. The CDR3 nucleotides are TGTGCCAGCAGTCCCGGGCCGTCCACTGAAGCTTTCTTT. Protein: CASSPGPSTEAFF.

The gene calls are TRBV5-1 and TRBJ2-2; TRBD2 aligns across 9 bases. Germline V gene lookup returns CDR1 SGHRS and CDR2 YFSETQ. The CDR3 runs 15 residues. Trimming cost V 5 bases and J 3 bases; bases outside gene matches: 5. The CDR3 reads CASRRTSADTGELFF. The CDR3 nucleotides are TGCGCCAGCAGACGGACTAGCGCTGACACCGGGGAGCTGTTTTTT. Based on the CDR3 plus reference TRBV5-1 and TRBJ2-2, the full variable domain is KAGVTQTPRYLIKTRGQQVTLSCSPISGHRSVSWYQQTPGQGLQFLFEYFSETQRNKGNFPGRFSGRQFSNSRSEMNVSTLELGDSALYLCASRRTSADTGELFFGEGSRLTVL.